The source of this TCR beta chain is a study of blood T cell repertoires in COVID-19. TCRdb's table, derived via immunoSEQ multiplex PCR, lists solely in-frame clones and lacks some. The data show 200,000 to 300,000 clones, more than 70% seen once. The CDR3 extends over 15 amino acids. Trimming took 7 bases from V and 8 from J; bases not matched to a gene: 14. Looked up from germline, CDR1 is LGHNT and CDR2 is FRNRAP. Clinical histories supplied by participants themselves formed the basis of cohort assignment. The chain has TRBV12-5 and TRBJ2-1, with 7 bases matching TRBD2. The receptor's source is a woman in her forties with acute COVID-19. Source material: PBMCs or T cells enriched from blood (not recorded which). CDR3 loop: CASVRQIRGSDEQFF. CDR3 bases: TGTGCTAGTGTCCGACAAATCCGCGGGAGTGATGAGCAGTTCTTC.